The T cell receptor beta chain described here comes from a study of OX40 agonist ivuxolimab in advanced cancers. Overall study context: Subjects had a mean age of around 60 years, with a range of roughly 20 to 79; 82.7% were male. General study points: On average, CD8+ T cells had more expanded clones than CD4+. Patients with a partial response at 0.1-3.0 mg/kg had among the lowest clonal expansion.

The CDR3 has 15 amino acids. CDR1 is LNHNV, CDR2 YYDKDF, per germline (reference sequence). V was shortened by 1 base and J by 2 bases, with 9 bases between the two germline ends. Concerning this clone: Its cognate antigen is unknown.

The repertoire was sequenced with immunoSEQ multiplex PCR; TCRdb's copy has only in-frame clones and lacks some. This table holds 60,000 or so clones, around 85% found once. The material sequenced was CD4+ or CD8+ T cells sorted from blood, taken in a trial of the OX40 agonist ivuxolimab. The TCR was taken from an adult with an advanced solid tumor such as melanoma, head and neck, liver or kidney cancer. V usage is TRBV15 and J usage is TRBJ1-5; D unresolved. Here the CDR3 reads CATSRGWQGNQPQHF. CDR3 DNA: TGTGCCACCAGCAGAGGCTGGCAGGGCAATCAGCCCCAGCATTTT.